A few counts support the clone carrying this T cell receptor beta chain. Its antigen is unknown. The CDR3 runs 15 residues. Germline CDR1 SGHRS, CDR2 YFSETQ. The trim removed 3 bases at V and 1 base at J, leaving 2 bases unmatched. This sample was taken from a study of cytomegalovirus exposure and HLA in healthy donors. Regarding donors, all were healthy bone marrow donors. Whole-study findings and limits: Productive status was seen about 87% or about 30% of the time for most TCR beta V segments in an earlier analysis. HLA restriction was apparent for most CMV-associated TCR beta chains in a later analysis. Per published reports, the classifier diagnosed cytomegalovirus status with high specificity and sensitivity.

Amplification used 60 Vbeta primers and 13 Jbeta primers. The method was immunoSEQ multiplex PCR; TCRdb's version includes in-frame clones alone and lacks a portion of them. Seen here are 110,000 to 150,000 clones, less than 9.5% observed once, and the top ten hold approximately 2%. This clonotype was sampled from a male donor in good health and CMV-seronegative. The rearrangement links TRBV5-1 to TRBJ1-1; 11 nucleotides match TRBD1. Material: PBMCs. The CDR3, as DNA: TGCGCCAGCAGCTCCGGGACAGGGGGGAACACTGAAGCTTTCTTT. Amino acids: CASSSGTGGNTEAFF.